This T cell receptor beta chain was sequenced during a study of T cell responses to AZD1222 COVID-19 vaccine. The method was immunoSEQ multiplex PCR; TCRdb's version includes in-frame clones alone and lacks a portion of them. This sample has around 130,000 clones, with about 94% found just once. V dropped 2 bases and J dropped 3 bases, with 8 bases sitting between them. Germline CDR1 and CDR2: MNHEY and SVGEGT. This CDR3 is built from 14 residues. V is TRBV6-2 or TRBV6-3 and J is TRBJ2-1; D remains unclear. The specimen comprised peripheral blood, sampled on day 0 of AZD1222 vaccination. The source is an adult in good health. CDR3 in DNA: TGTGCCAGCAGTTACAGAGCAGTCTACAATGAGCAGTTCTTC. It encodes CASSYRAVYNEQFF.